A single sample is the source of the 11 T cell receptor beta chains below, sequenced in a study of shared clonotypes between healthy human individuals. Some clones are missing from TCRdb's copy, which holds only in-frame ones; the method was immunoSEQ multiplex PCR. Counted here are over 2 million clones, roughly 90% occurring once; the ten biggest clones make up around 0.38%. Sequenced input: naive CD4+ T cells from PBMCs. Subset here: CD45RA+ positively selected. These TCRs come from a man between 18 and 35 years old in good health. Some clones in this sample may be carry-over from other donors' samples.

This clone appeared once. The V call is TRBV6-1, the J call TRBJ2-5; D is unclear. Germline V gene lookup returns CDR1 MNHNS and CDR2 SASEGT. The length of the CDR3 is 15 residues. Trimming took off 1 base at V and 6 bases at J, with 15 bases between the two ends. Here the CDR3 reads CASSEGWGTSQTQYF. In DNA, the CDR3 is TGTGCCAGCAGTGAAGGTTGGGGAACCTCTCAGACCCAGTACTTC.

J is TRBJ2-1 and V is TRBV5-1; D is tentatively TRBD1 or TRBD2 (5 bases each). Germline V gives CDR1 SGHRS, CDR2 YFSETQ. V lost 6 bases to trimming and J lost 8 bases, with 21 bases between them. The CDR3 length is 15 residues. The DNA for the CDR3 is TGCGCCAGCACACTTGGGGACGGCCCTGTCGATGAGCAGTTCTTC. Translated: CASTLGDGPVDEQFF.

This chain links TRBV18 with TRBJ2-3, with 10 bases aligning to TRBD1. This CDR3 contains 16 residues. Trimming removed 3 bases from V and 1 base from J; junction bases left unmatched: 4. CDR1 is KGHSH, CDR2 LQKENI, per germline. CDR3 sequence reads: CASSPTGTGGTDTQYF. The CDR3 DNA reads TGTGCCAGCTCACCCACCGGGACAGGGGGCACAGATACGCAGTATTTT.

The chain joins TRBV27 to TRBJ2-7; the match to TRBD1 covers 7 bases. With 2 bases clipped from V and 1 base from J, the junction kept 14 bases outside the gene matches. The CDR3 consists of 18 residues. CDR1 and CDR2 (germline): MNHEY, SMNVEV (reference sequence). The CDR3 DNA sequence: TGTGCCAGCAGTTTAAAGGCAGGGGTGACAGGGTGGTCCTACGAGCAGTACTTC. Translation: CASSLKAGVTGWSYEQYF.

This clone was found a few times. Additional DNA sequences in this sample encode the identical CDR3. The DNA for the CDR3 is TGTGCCAGCAGCTTAGGGCTAGCGGGAAACAATGAGCAGTTCTTC. It codes for CASSLGLAGNNEQFF. This chain uses TRBV7-9 with TRBJ2-1, with TRBD2 identical over 9 bases. J lost 5 bases, V lost 1 base, and 3 bases had no gene match. The CDR3 consists of 15 residues. Germline V CDR1 and CDR2: SEHNR, FQNEAQ (reference sequence). Using reference TRBV7-9 and TRBJ2-1 for the parts outside the CDR3, the full variable domain is DTGVSQNPRHKITKRGQNVTFRCDPISEHNRLYWYRQTLGQGPEFLTYFQNEAQLEKSRLLSDRFSAERPKGSFSTLEIQRTEQGDSAMYLCASSLGLAGNNEQFFGPGTRLTVL.

V and J are TRBV18 and TRBJ2-1; 9 bases map to TRBD2. This CDR3 has 16 amino acids. The V gene end was trimmed by 2 bases and the J gene end by 4 bases; junction bases not matched to a gene: 6. The germline V gene encodes CDR1 KGHSH and CDR2 LQKENI. The CDR3 sequence: CASSPSYTSGYNEQFF. CDR3 coding DNA: TGTGCCAGCTCACCATCGTACACTAGCGGGTACAATGAGCAGTTCTTC.

V usage is TRBV5-4 and J usage is TRBJ2-7; TRBD1 matches at 7 bases. The V segment lost 5 bases and the J segment 1 base; nucleotides outside the gene matches: 9. CDR3 length: 15 amino acids. Germline CDR1 SGHNT, CDR2 YYREEE (reference sequence). The CDR3 nucleotides are TGTGCCAGCAGTAACCGGGACAGACTTTCCTACGAGCAGTACTTC. Translation gives CASSNRDRLSYEQYF. Supplemented by reference TRBV5-4 and TRBJ2-7, the full variable domain reads ETGVTQSPTHLIKTRGQQVTLRCSSQSGHNTVSWYQQALGQGPQFIFQYYREEENGRGNFPPRFSGLQFPNYSSELNVNALELDDSALYLCASSNRDRLSYEQYFGPGTRLTVT.

This sequence joins TRBV30 and TRBJ1-1, with a tentative D call TRBD1 (5 bases). CDR1 is GTSNPN, CDR2 SVGIG, per germline (reference sequence). V was trimmed by 4 bases and J by 3 bases, leaving 15 bases between them. The CDR3 is made up of 14 amino acids. CDR3 sequence reads: CAWMLGREDTEAFF. The CDR3 DNA follows: TGTGCCTGGATGCTGGGCAGGGAGGACACTGAAGCTTTCTTT.

The chain recombines TRBV11-3 with TRBJ1-5; no clear D. Trimming removed 1 base at V and 2 bases at J, with 12 bases between. Germline V gene data show CDR1 as SGHNT and CDR2 as YENEEA. The CDR3 totals 16 residues. CDR3 protein: CASSLGRNSGNQPQHF. CDR3 in DNA: TGTGCCAGCAGCTTAGGACGGAACAGTGGCAATCAGCCCCAGCATTTT.

In its sample, this clone was seen once. The chain combines TRBV7-9 with TRBJ2-7; perhaps TRBD1 as D (6 bases). The CDR3 loop spans 16 amino acids. CDR1 is SEHNR, CDR2 FQNEAQ, per germline (reference sequence). V shed 4 bases and J shed 2 bases, with 18 bases lying between them. In nucleotides, the CDR3 is TGTGCCAGCAGCTCCCGACAGGCGAGGGGAACCTACGAGCAGTACTTC. Translation: CASSSRQARGTYEQYF.

The chain uses TRBV6-1 and TRBJ2-7, with 7 bases lining up with TRBD1. Germline lookup yields CDR1 MNHNS and CDR2 SASEGT. V shed 4 bases, J shed 4 bases, and the junction held 13 bases outside the gene matches. The length of the CDR3 is 16 residues. The CDR3 spells CASSVKGGLVSYEQYF. The CDR3 DNA reads TGTGCCAGCAGTGTAAAAGGGGGCCTAGTCTCTTACGAGCAGTACTTC.